This T cell receptor beta chain was profiled in a study of CD8 T cells in ankylosing spondylitis. Library preparation for TCR beta used quantitative 5'-RACE with molecular barcodes. TCRdb analysed the 5' RACE reads with MiXCR anew, one entry per CDR3 protein. Of roughly 450,000 distinct CDR3 sequences listed, 25% to 30% are singletons. Study findings and constraints: There was a TCR beta motif, made of several highly homologous variants, that appeared characteristic of ankylosing spondylitis blood. Past studies reported some motif variants in reactive arthritis synovial fluid and blood.

The CDR3 runs 15 residues. Between the trimmed V and J ends, which lost 0 bases and 4 bases, there was a span of 10 bases. From germline, CDR1 is SGHTA and CDR2 FQGNSA. Regarding this clonotype: Its matching antigen is unknown.

The sequence derives from a male donor with ankylosing spondylitis. The source material was blood, either unsorted or a sorted T cell fraction (not recorded which). The chain couples TRBV7-2 to TRBJ2-1; tentative D call: TRBD2 (5 bases). This CDR3 is CASSLAGDGYNEQFF. In DNA form, the CDR3 reads TGTGCCAGCAGCTTAGCGGGAGATGGGTACAATGAGCAGTTCTTC.